The 5 T cell receptor beta chains below all came from one sample that was sequenced in a study of radiotherapy plus CTLA-4 blockade in lung cancer. Repertoires were generated with immunoSEQ multiplex PCR, while TCRdb's copy carries only in-frame clones and drops some. The sample lists about 59,000 clones, around 74% occurring once. The material sequenced was peripheral blood, taken from a patient treated with radiotherapy plus ipilimumab. Every receptor here comes from a human donor with non-small cell lung cancer whose response to radiotherapy plus ipilimumab could not be evaluated.

V is TRBV28 and J is TRBJ2-7; D not resolved. Germline values: CDR1 MDHEN, CDR2 SYDVKM. This CDR3 contains 11 residues. Trimming took 6 bases from V and 4 from J, leaving 7 bases between them. CDR3 residues: CASSYRYEQYF. The CDR3 DNA reads as TGTGCCAGCAGCTATCGGTACGAGCAGTACTTC.

The chain uses TRBV15 and TRBJ2-5; tentatively, D is TRBD1 (5 bases). CDR1 is LNHNV, CDR2 YYDKDF, per germline (reference sequence). V dropped 1 base and J dropped 2 bases, with 5 bases sitting between them. The CDR3 loop spans 13 amino acids. The CDR3 here is CATSRGQQETQYF. The CDR3 nucleotides are TGTGCCACCAGCAGAGGACAGCAAGAGACCCAGTACTTC.

This clone was recorded once. V usage is TRBV11-2 and J usage is TRBJ2-7; TRBD2 matches 9 bases. The germline V gene has CDR1 SGHAT and CDR2 FQNNGV. The CDR3 consists of 16 residues. With V trimmed by 0 bases and J by 0 bases, 3 bases remained unmatched. The DNA for the CDR3 is TGTGCCAGCAGCTTAGAATTAGCGGGGGACTCCTACGAGCAGTACTTC. It yields the protein CASSLELAGDSYEQYF.

CDR3 DNA: TGTGCCAGCAGTTTAATCCCGACGACACCCTCCGAGGAAAAACTGTTTTTT. It codes for CASSLIPTTPSEEKLFF. The V and J genes are TRBV28 and TRBJ1-4; D gene ambiguous. The CDR3 length is 17 residues. CDR1 and CDR2 (germline): MDHEN, SYDVKM. Trimming took off 2 bases at V and 8 bases at J, with 21 bases between the two ends.

The J gene is TRBJ2-7, the V gene TRBV18, with no clear D. The CDR3 contains 14 residues. V lost 3 bases and J 3 bases, leaving 12 bases between the germline ends. CDR1 is KGHSH and CDR2 is LQKENI in the germline V gene. DNA for the CDR3: TGTGCCAGCTCACCGTCTAGTGTGGGCTACGAGCAGTACTTC. It encodes CASSPSSVGYEQYF.